The 14 T cell receptor beta chains below all came from one sample that was sequenced in a study of cytomegalovirus exposure and HLA in healthy donors. Researchers ran the PCR with 60 Vbeta and 13 Jbeta primers. Here immunoSEQ multiplex PCR was the method, and the copy in TCRdb shows in-frame clones only, minus some. Here the sample spans fewer than 110,000 clones, 74% being singletons. Sequenced: PBMCs. These receptors were taken from a middle-aged woman in good health and CMV-seropositive.

This clone was observed once. The V and J genes are TRBV6-1 and TRBJ2-4; D may be TRBD1 (5 bases). V shed 4 bases and J shed 0 bases, with 13 bases lying between them. The CDR3 runs to 16 residues. The germline V gene encodes CDR1 MNHNS and CDR2 SASEGT. CDR3 bases: TGTGCCAGCAGTGGAACAGGTTTTATAGCCAAAAACATTCAGTACTTC. Its protein product is CASSGTGFIAKNIQYF.

V is TRBV5-5 and J is TRBJ1-1; the D is unclear. This CDR3 has 13 amino acids. V was pared by 1 base and J by 5 bases, with 9 bases between. Looked up from germline, CDR1 is SGHKS and CDR2 is YYEKEE (reference sequence). For the CDR3, the DNA is TGTGCCAGCAGCTTGTTCACAGTAACTGAAGCTTTCTTT. Protein: CASSLFTVTEAFF.

The V and J genes are TRBV30 and TRBJ2-1, with a tentative D call TRBD1 (5 bases). Between the trimmed V and J ends, which lost 3 bases and 9 bases, there was a span of 12 bases. The germline CDR1 and CDR2 sequences are GTSNPN and SVGIG (reference sequence). The CDR3 runs 12 residues. The CDR3 region has the DNA TGTGCCTGGAGCTCAGGGAATTTTGAGCAGTTCTTC. It is translated as CAWSSGNFEQFF.

The chain recombines TRBV5-1 with TRBJ1-6; perhaps TRBD1 as D (6 bases). With 3 bases removed from V and 0 bases from J, the gap between germline ends came to 16 bases. CDR3 size: 18 residues. Germline loops: CDR1 SGHRS, CDR2 YFSETQ. CDR3 nucleotide sequence: TGCGCCAGCAGCTACGGGGACAATCCGAGCTCCTATAATTCACCCCTCCACTTT. Its translation is CASSYGDNPSSYNSPLHF.

The sample holds many counts of this clone. CDR3 sequence reads: CASSKERRTGGSRDTQYF. CDR3 in DNA: TGTGCCAGCAGCAAAGAACGCCGGACAGGGGGCAGCAGGGATACGCAGTATTTT. The V call is TRBV21-1, the J call TRBJ2-3; the tabulated D call, TRBD1, remains unverified against the DNA. TRBV21-1 is reported as a pseudogene. CDR3 length: 18 amino acids.

The chain links TRBV19 to TRBJ1-5; TRBD1 matches at 7 bases. There are 16 residues in the CDR3. Germline values: CDR1 LNHDA, CDR2 SQIVND (reference sequence). V was clipped by 5 bases and J by 2 bases; unmatched bases: 9. The CDR3 region is CASSGTRGPGNQPQHF. The CDR3 DNA reads as TGTGCCAGTAGTGGGACAAGGGGGCCTGGCAATCAGCCCCAGCATTTT.

The chain is built from TRBV29-1 and TRBJ2-5, with a weak D call TRBD1 (5 bases). V was clipped by 4 bases and J by 5 bases, with 14 bases between them. The CDR3 has 13 amino acids. The V gene's germline CDR1 is SQVTM and CDR2 ANQGSEA. Here the CDR3 DNA reads TGCAGCGTTGTGTTGGTGGGGCTGGAGACCCAGTACTTC. This encodes CSVVLVGLETQYF.

There are a few counts of this clone. This chain connects TRBV11-3 to TRBJ1-1, with a weak D call TRBD1 (6 bases). Trimming cost V 5 bases and J 5 bases, with 12 bases left between them. Germline assignment: CDR1 SGHNT and CDR2 YENEEA. The length of the CDR3 is 13 residues. Here the CDR3 reads CASSIRGDTEAFF. The CDR3 nucleotides read TGTGCCAGCAGCATCAGGGGAGATACTGAAGCTTTCTTT.

The V call is TRBV5-1, the J call TRBJ2-2; 10 positions match TRBD2. The CDR3 length is 17 residues. The junction had 6 bases not matched to a gene; V was cut back by 4 bases and J by 0 bases. CDR1 and CDR2 from the germline V gene are SGHRS and YFSETQ. CDR3 sequence reads: CASSKVAGGTNTGELFF. The CDR3 nucleotides are TGCGCCAGCAGCAAAGTAGCGGGGGGCACGAACACCGGGGAGCTGTTTTTT.

The chain uses TRBV7-2 and TRBJ1-1; D unresolved. This CDR3 contains 12 residues. Trimming removed 1 base from V and 9 bases from J, with 9 bases in between. CDR1 is SGHTA, CDR2 FQGNSA, per germline. The chain's CDR3 is CASSLEATQAFF. The CDR3 DNA follows: TGTGCCAGCAGCTTAGAAGCTACCCAAGCTTTCTTT.

This chain links TRBV4-3 with TRBJ2-3; 8 nucleotides match TRBD2. Germline CDR1 LGHNA, CDR2 YSLEER. J was trimmed by 3 bases and V by 0 bases; bases with no gene match: 11. The CDR3 sequence is 18 residues long. DNA of the CDR3: TGCGCCAGCAGCCAAGATAAGGCTAGCGGGTATAAGACAGATACGCAGTATTTT. Its protein is CASSQDKASGYKTDTQYF.

The chain employs TRBV6-1 and TRBJ1-4; 7 bases are a match to TRBD1. Per the germline V gene, CDR1 is MNHNS and CDR2 is SASEGT. The CDR3 loop spans 14 amino acids. Trimming at V came to 7 bases and at J to 3 bases, leaving 5 bases not matched to a gene. In nucleotides, the CDR3 is TGTGCCAGCAATCCCGGGACAGCTAATGAAAAACTGTTTTTT. Its protein is CASNPGTANEKLFF.

This clone is labeled medium-sized. V gene TRBV7-9 combines with J gene TRBJ1-5, with a weak D call TRBD1 (6 bases). This CDR3 is built from 13 residues. V lost 2 bases and J lost 6, with 8 bases in between. Germline-derived CDR1 and CDR2 are SEHNR and FQNEAQ (reference sequence). The CDR3 reads CASSLTGSQPQHF. CDR3 DNA: TGTGCCAGCAGCTTAACAGGGAGTCAGCCCCAGCATTTT. Drawing the rest from reference TRBV7-9 and TRBJ1-5, the complete variable domain is DTGVSQNPRHKITKRGQNVTFRCDPISEHNRLYWYRQTLGQGPEFLTYFQNEAQLEKSRLLSDRFSAERPKGSFSTLEIQRTEQGDSAMYLCASSLTGSQPQHFGDGTRLSIL.

The CDR3 region has the DNA TGTGCCAGCAGCCCGTCTACTAACTCTCAAGAGACCCAGTACTTC. Its translation: CASSPSTNSQETQYF. The chain recombines TRBV5-4 with TRBJ2-5, with D unresolved. CDR3 length: 15 residues. The V end was cut by 4 bases, the J end by 2 bases, with 15 bases between. Germline V gene sequence: CDR1 SGHNT, CDR2 YYREEE (reference sequence).